The present entry profiles one T cell receptor (beta chain) with its context. The antigen is unknown. CDR1 and CDR2 from the germline V gene are LNHNV and YYDKDF (reference sequence). V lost 3 bases and J lost 0; bases outside the gene matches: 3. The CDR3 extends over 16 amino acids. The entry originates in a study of T cell responses to AZD1222 COVID-19 vaccine. Only in-frame clones appear in the TCRdb table, and some are missing; sequencing was by immunoSEQ multiplex PCR. The table lists around 180,000 clones, about 86% of them singletons. Study observations and caveats: The donors showed a predominance of white British ancestry and of females, with possible underestimation of clonal diversity. Regions left unmutated in variants are reportedly the target of nearly half of spike-specific TCRs. Dominant CD4 TCR responses targeted spike regions 160-218 and 743-854. No day 14 peak samples; only post-peak repertoires were characterized.

This specimen was peripheral blood, taken on day 0 of AZD1222 vaccination. This TCR derives from an adult in good health. V usage is TRBV15 and J usage is TRBJ1-4; 8 nucleotides align to TRBD1. CDR3 residues: CATSRDRVATNEKLFF. In DNA form, the CDR3 reads TGTGCCACCAGCAGGGACAGGGTTGCAACTAATGAAAAACTGTTTTTT.